The rows below give T cell receptor beta chains drawn from one sample of a study of beta chain features in type 1 diabetes. TCRdb's table, derived via immunoSEQ multiplex PCR, lists solely in-frame clones and lacks some. The repertoire consists of 90,000 to 110,000 clones, with around 40% occurring once and the leading ten covering 0.065%. The sequenced sample consisted of stem cell memory CD4+ T cells from blood. The receptors shown here come from a woman between 18 and 29 years old in good health. The CDR3 runs from the conserved cysteine through the conserved F or W. D genes are given only for firm matches. Not all rows give a size; the values are once, few, many and, for expanded clones, a class.

v_call: TRBV18
j_call: TRBJ2-1
clone_size: .
d_call: TRBD2
cdr3_nt: TGTGCCAGCTCACCAGTTGGGCTAGCGGGAGCGGGGGTTGAGCAGTTCTTC
cdr3_aa: CASSPVGLAGAGVEQFF

v_call: TRBV29-1
j_call: TRBJ1-3
clone_size: .
d_call: .
cdr3_nt: TGCAGCGCCCGGGACACCTCTGGAAACACCATATATTTT
cdr3_aa: CSARDTSGNTIYF

v_call: TRBV2
j_call: TRBJ1-2
clone_size: .
d_call: TRBD1
cdr3_nt: TGTGCCAGCAGTGTCAGGGGGGACGAAGGCTACACCTTC
cdr3_aa: CASSVRGDEGYTF

v_call: TRBV2
j_call: TRBJ1-3
clone_size: .
d_call: TRBD1
cdr3_nt: TGTGCCAGCAATGCCGGGACAGCGGGAAACACCATATATTTT
cdr3_aa: CASNAGTAGNTIYF

v_call: TRBV29-1
j_call: TRBJ2-4
clone_size: .
d_call: .
cdr3_nt: TGCAGCGTTGTGGGCAGGGACAAAAACATTCAGTACTTC
cdr3_aa: CSVVGRDKNIQYF

v_call: TRBV7-2
j_call: TRBJ2-2
clone_size: .
d_call: .
cdr3_nt: TGTGCCAGCAGCCTAACGTACACCGGGGAGCTGTTTTTT
cdr3_aa: CASSLTYTGELFF

v_call: TRBV7-7
j_call: TRBJ2-2
clone_size: few
d_call: .
cdr3_nt: TGTGCCAGCAGCCGACCCGGGTTTACCGGGGAGCTGTTTTTT
cdr3_aa: CASSRPGFTGELFF

v_call: TRBV18
j_call: TRBJ2-1
clone_size: few
d_call: TRBD2
cdr3_nt: TGTGCCAGCTCACGGATTCCTCCCGGAAGCGGGAGTACAATAGATGAGCAGTTCTTC
cdr3_aa: CASSRIPPGSGSTIDEQFF

v_call: TRBV7-9
j_call: TRBJ1-4
clone_size: .
d_call: .
cdr3_nt: TGTGCCAGCAGCTTAGTGGGGGCCCTCGGTGGTGAAAAACTGTTTTTT
cdr3_aa: CASSLVGALGGEKLFF

v_call: TRBV28
j_call: TRBJ2-7
clone_size: few
d_call: TRBD2
cdr3_nt: TGTGCCAGCAGTTTACCCGGTCTACTAGCGGGAGGTTCCTACGAGCAGTACTTC
cdr3_aa: CASSLPGLLAGGSYEQYF

v_call: TRBV30
j_call: TRBJ1-2
clone_size: few
d_call: .
cdr3_nt: TGTGCCTGGAGTGAATCAGTATGGGGGGGCTATGGCTACACCTTC
cdr3_aa: CAWSESVWGGYGYTF

v_call: TRBV25-1
j_call: TRBJ2-6
clone_size: few
d_call: .
cdr3_nt: TGTGCCAGCAGTGACCTCGGGACTGGGGCCAACGTCCTGACTTTC
cdr3_aa: CASSDLGTGANVLTF

v_call: TRBV7-3
j_call: TRBJ2-7
clone_size: few
d_call: .
cdr3_nt: TGTGCCAGCAGCTTAATTGAAGGGGACTACGAGCAGTACTTC
cdr3_aa: CASSLIEGDYEQYF

v_call: TRBV5-6
j_call: TRBJ1-1
clone_size: .
d_call: TRBD1
cdr3_nt: TGTGCCAGCACCCTACAGGGGAAAGGGACTGAAGCTTTCTTT
cdr3_aa: CASTLQGKGTEAFF

v_call: TRBV19
j_call: TRBJ1-1
clone_size: .
d_call: .
cdr3_nt: TGTGCCAGTAAAATGGGGGGGGCGCGGACTGAAGCTTTCTTT
cdr3_aa: CASKMGGARTEAFF

v_call: TRBV11-2
j_call: TRBJ2-7
clone_size: .
d_call: TRBD2
cdr3_nt: TGTGCCAGCAGCCAGGTTCTGGGCGGGAGCGCCTACGAGCAGTACTTC
cdr3_aa: CASSQVLGGSAYEQYF

v_call: TRBV28
j_call: TRBJ2-1
clone_size: .
d_call: .
cdr3_nt: TGTGCCAGCCAAAGTACAGGGTACCTCTACAATGAGCAGTTCTTC
cdr3_aa: CASQSTGYLYNEQFF

v_call: TRBV7-9
j_call: TRBJ1-2
clone_size: few
d_call: TRBD1
cdr3_nt: TGTGCCAGCAGCTTAGGACAGGGGTATGGCTACACCTTC
cdr3_aa: CASSLGQGYGYTF

v_call: TRBV15
j_call: TRBJ2-1
clone_size: few
d_call: TRBD2
cdr3_nt: TGTGCCACCAGCCGTAGCGGGACCTACAATGAGCAGTTCTTC
cdr3_aa: CATSRSGTYNEQFF

v_call: TRBV6-6
j_call: TRBJ2-7
clone_size: few
d_call: TRBD1
cdr3_nt: TGTGCCAGCAGTTCGGACAGGTCCTACGAGCAGTACTTC
cdr3_aa: CASSSDRSYEQYF

v_call: TRBV29-1
j_call: TRBJ2-1
clone_size: few
d_call: TRBD2
cdr3_nt: TGCAGCGTCCTTCCGGGACTAGGCTTATATGAGCAGTTCTTC
cdr3_aa: CSVLPGLGLYEQFF

v_call: TRBV5-4
j_call: TRBJ2-1
clone_size: few
d_call: .
cdr3_nt: TGTGCCAGCAGCTTGGGTACGCAGGGTGAAAAGGAGCAGTTCTTC
cdr3_aa: CASSLGTQGEKEQFF

v_call: TRBV19
j_call: TRBJ1-2
clone_size: .
d_call: .
cdr3_nt: TGTGCCAGTAGTATATCTGTGAACTATGGCTACACCTTC
cdr3_aa: CASSISVNYGYTF

v_call: TRBV14
j_call: TRBJ1-1
clone_size: few
d_call: TRBD1
cdr3_nt: TGTGCCAGCAGCCAAGTCGACAGGGCCCCTCGCGCTGAAGCTTTCTTT
cdr3_aa: CASSQVDRAPRAEAFF

v_call: TRBV7-9
j_call: TRBJ2-6
clone_size: .
d_call: .
cdr3_nt: TGTGCCAGCAGCGAACCGGGACTCACCGTTTTTTCTGGGGCCAACGTCCTGACTTTC
cdr3_aa: CASSEPGLTVFSGANVLTF

v_call: TRBV6-1
j_call: TRBJ1-5
clone_size: few
d_call: .
cdr3_nt: TGTGCCAGCACCGAGAGAGGGTACAATCAGCCCCAGCATTTT
cdr3_aa: CASTERGYNQPQHF